Presented here are 21 T cell receptor beta chains from one specimen sequenced in a study of cytomegalovirus exposure and HLA in healthy donors. PCR involved 60 Vbeta and 13 Jbeta primers. Produced via immunoSEQ multiplex PCR; TCRdb's table is partial and in-frame only. The top ten hold roughly 3.9% of the sample, which has roughly 110,000 clones, 70% to 85% seen once. Material for sequencing was PBMCs. The receptor source for this set is a man between 60 and 75 years old in good health and CMV-seronegative.

The V and J genes are TRBV6-6 and TRBJ1-5; 9 bases map to TRBD1. J lost 7 bases, V lost 9 bases, and 7 bases had no gene match. The CDR3 runs to 13 residues. CDR1 is MNHNY and CDR2 is SVGAGI in the germline V gene (reference sequence). The CDR3 sequence is CASNRGLEQPQHF. For the CDR3, the DNA is TGTGCCAGTAACAGGGGGCTAGAGCAGCCCCAGCATTTT.

This chain links TRBV18 with TRBJ1-1; tentative D call: TRBD1 (5 bases). Germline CDR1 and CDR2: KGHSH and LQKENI. CDR3 size: 15 residues. The V gene lost 5 bases and the J gene lost 1 base, with 14 bases spanning the gap. This CDR3 reads CASSKGGVTNTEAFF. DNA for the CDR3: TGTGCCAGCTCAAAAGGAGGGGTGACGAACACTGAAGCTTTCTTT. The complete variable domain, with remaining parts taken from reference TRBV18 and TRBJ1-1, reads NAGVMQNPRHLVRRRGQEARLRCSPMKGHSHVYWYRQLPEEGLKFMVYLQKENIIDESGMPKERFSAEFPKEGPSILRIQQVVRGDSAAYFCASSKGGVTNTEAFFGQGTRLTVV.

This rearrangement joins TRBV7-2 to TRBJ1-5, with 7 bases that match TRBD1. The CDR3 runs 16 residues. Germline V gives CDR1 SGHTA, CDR2 FQGNSA. Trimming took 4 bases from V and 0 from J; bases not matched to a gene: 6. CDR3 coding DNA: TGTGCCAGCAGCTATGACAGGGCGAATAGCAATCAGCCCCAGCATTTT. It codes for CASSYDRANSNQPQHF.

This chain links TRBV28 with TRBJ1-6, with a possible D match to TRBD1 (5 bases). Deletions cut 3 bases from V and 0 bases from J, with 9 bases between. The germline CDR1 and CDR2 sequences are MDHEN and SYDVKM. This CDR3 has 16 amino acids. The CDR3 DNA sequence: TGTGCCAGCAGTTTCGGGGGGAGCTCCTATAATTCACCCCTCCACTTT. This sequence encodes CASSFGGSSYNSPLHF.

This sequence joins TRBV18 and TRBJ2-1; possibly TRBD2 for D (5 bases). Trimming took off 5 bases at V and 11 bases at J, with 16 bases between the two ends. This CDR3 comprises 13 residues. Germline CDR1 reads KGHSH; CDR2 reads LQKENI. DNA of the CDR3: TGTGCCAGCTCAGAAAGGGAGACGGGTCAGCAGTTCTTC. Amino acid sequence: CASSERETGQQFF.

Regarding this clone: The same CDR3 arises from other DNA sequences in this sample as well. The chain couples TRBV7-2 to TRBJ2-5, with 7 positions matching TRBD2. The length of the CDR3 is 14 residues. V lost 0 bases and J lost 2; bases outside the gene matches: 0. CDR1 and CDR2 from the germline V gene are SGHTA and FQGNSA. The CDR3 sequence: CASSLAGGQETQYF. The CDR3 DNA reads as TGTGCCAGCAGCTTAGCGGGGGGGCAAGAGACCCAGTACTTC.

This clone was picked up a small number of times. J is TRBJ2-2 and V is TRBV5-1; 11 bases are a match to TRBD2. This CDR3 has 17 amino acids. V was clipped by 4 bases and J by 6 bases; unmatched bases: 11. Germline V gene lookup returns CDR1 SGHRS and CDR2 YFSETQ. CDR3 protein: CASSILAGAGEAGELFF. CDR3 bases: TGCGCCAGCAGCATACTAGCGGGGGCCGGGGAGGCCGGGGAGCTGTTTTTT.

This sequence joins TRBV2 and TRBJ1-2, with 7 positions matching TRBD1. The CDR3 loop spans 17 amino acids. J was trimmed by 2 bases and V by 5 bases; bases with no gene match: 14. Per germline, CDR1 SNHLY and CDR2 FYNNEI. The CDR3 sequence: CASSSRETGLTNYGYTF. In nucleotides, the CDR3 is TGTGCCAGCAGTTCCCGGGAGACAGGGCTAACGAACTATGGCTACACCTTC. Full variable domain (outside the CDR3, taken from reference TRBV2 and TRBJ1-2): EPEVTQTPSHQVTQMGQEVILRCVPISNHLYFYWYRQILGQKVEFLVSFYNNEISEKSEIFDDQFSVERPDGSNFTLKIRSTKLEDSAMYFCASSSRETGLTNYGYTFGSGTRLTVV.

The chain carries TRBV21-1 and TRBJ1-2; TRBD1, the table's D call, lacks a check against the DNA. TRBV21-1 is deemed a pseudogene. This CDR3 is built from 12 residues. CDR3 DNA: TGTGCCAGCAGACTCAGGGGCCGCTCGGGGACCTTC. Encoded protein: CASRLRGRSGTF.

The rearrangement uses TRBV6-1 and TRBJ1-1, with no clear D. This CDR3 has 14 residues. The ends were cut back, 3 bases at V and 5 bases at J, with 13 bases in the middle. Germline lookup yields CDR1 MNHNS and CDR2 SASEGT. CDR3 DNA sequence: TGTGCCAGCAGTGACTCAAGCCGTAGAACTGAAGCTTTCTTT. This gives the protein CASSDSSRRTEAFF.

The chain combines TRBV12-5 with TRBJ2-5; the match to TRBD2 covers 8 bases. The J call may be faulty, since TRBJ2-7 better matches the DNA end. Germline values: CDR1 LGHNT, CDR2 FRNRAP. The CDR3 sequence is 13 residues long. In DNA, the CDR3 is TGTGCTAGTGGTTCGGGACTAGGCTACGAGCAGTACTTC. As protein: CASGSGLGYEQYF.

The chain carries TRBV30 and TRBJ1-1; D not certain. The germline gives CDR1 GTSNPN, CDR2 SVGIG (reference sequence). V was trimmed by 0 bases and J by 3 bases, leaving 5 bases between them. CDR3 length: 12 residues. CDR3 sequence (DNA): TGTGCCTGGAGTGTTACTGACACTGAAGCTTTCTTT. Translation: CAWSVTDTEAFF.

This clone has a single count. At the DNA level, this CDR3 is encoded by other sequences in the same sample as well. This chain joins TRBV6-5 and TRBJ1-1, with a tentative D call TRBD1 (6 bases). The V end was cut by 4 bases, the J end by 1 base, with 7 bases between. This CDR3 spans 13 amino acids. Germline V gene data show CDR1 as MNHEY and CDR2 as SVGAGI. CDR3 protein: CASSSRGNTEAFF. The CDR3 DNA is TGTGCCAGCAGTTCCAGGGGGAACACTGAAGCTTTCTTT.

The chain employs TRBV4-3 and TRBJ1-2; tentatively, D is TRBD1 (6 bases). Per germline, CDR1 LGHNA and CDR2 YSLEER. The ends were cut back, 4 bases at V and 5 bases at J, with 17 bases in the middle. The CDR3 is 15 amino acids. The DNA of the CDR3 is TGCGCCAGCAGCCGAGAGAGGGGGGGTTGGTATGGCTACACCTTC. Translation: CASSRERGGWYGYTF.

V gene TRBV15 combines with J gene TRBJ2-3; 7 bases match TRBD2. Losses at the gene ends were 0 bases for V and 1 base for J; bases not matched to a gene: 4. The CDR3 has 16 amino acids. Germline V lookup: CDR1 LNHNV, CDR2 YYDKDF (reference sequence). The CDR3 nucleotides read TGTGCCACCAGCAGAGATTTGGGGGGGGGCACAGATACGCAGTATTTT. As protein: CATSRDLGGGTDTQYF.

The J gene is TRBJ2-6, the V gene TRBV7-2; TRBD1 might be the D (6 bases). CDR1 SGHTA and CDR2 FQGNSA come from the germline V gene. V lost 2 bases and J 12 bases, leaving 11 bases between the germline ends. The CDR3 runs 13 residues. The DNA of the CDR3 is TGTGCCAGCAGCTTACCGACAGGCCGCGTCCTGACTTTC. It translates to CASSLPTGRVLTF.

The rearrangement links TRBV6-6 to TRBJ2-5; maybe TRBD2 (5 bases). Germline V gene sequence: CDR1 MNHNY, CDR2 SVGAGI (reference sequence). This CDR3 is built from 15 residues. Trimming stripped 4 bases from V and 5 bases from J, with 17 bases between. The CDR3 sequence is CASSSTTAGVETQYF. Written as DNA, the CDR3 is TGTGCCAGCAGTTCCACCACCGCCGGGGTTGAGACCCAGTACTTC.

The chain uses TRBV20-1 and TRBJ1-1, with D unclear. CDR3 length: 10 amino acids. Germline V gives CDR1 DFQATT, CDR2 SNEGSKA (reference sequence). V was trimmed by 3 bases and J by 3 bases, leaving 2 bases between them. CDR3 region: CSASYTEAFF. CDR3 DNA: TGCAGTGCTAGCTACACTGAAGCTTTCTTT.

This chain connects TRBV7-2 to TRBJ2-7; 10 positions agree with TRBD1. This CDR3 spans 16 amino acids. V lost 5 bases and J lost 3; bases outside the gene matches: 10. Germline CDR1 reads SGHTA; CDR2 reads FQGNSA. CDR3 residues: CASSLRRDRGLYEQYF. The CDR3 DNA reads TGTGCCAGCAGCCTGCGCCGGGACAGGGGTCTCTACGAGCAGTACTTC.

This clone was counted a few times. This sequence joins TRBV6-6 and TRBJ2-1; D may be TRBD2 (7 bases). Germline V lookup: CDR1 MNHNY, CDR2 SVGAGI (reference sequence). This CDR3 has 14 residues. The germline V and J ends were trimmed by 10 bases and 7 bases, with 20 bases remaining between them. Here the CDR3 DNA reads TGTGCCACACGAAGGTGGGGGGGCCTGAATGAGCAGTTCTTC. As protein: CATRRWGGLNEQFF.

This chain joins TRBV15 and TRBJ1-5; D remains ambiguous. This CDR3 spans 15 amino acids. Germline loops: CDR1 LNHNV, CDR2 YYDKDF (reference sequence). The germline V and J ends were trimmed by 0 bases and 2 bases, with 8 bases remaining between them. The CDR3 DNA sequence: TGTGCCACCAGCAGAGATTCCCCAGGCAATCAGCCCCAGCATTTT. It codes for CATSRDSPGNQPQHF.